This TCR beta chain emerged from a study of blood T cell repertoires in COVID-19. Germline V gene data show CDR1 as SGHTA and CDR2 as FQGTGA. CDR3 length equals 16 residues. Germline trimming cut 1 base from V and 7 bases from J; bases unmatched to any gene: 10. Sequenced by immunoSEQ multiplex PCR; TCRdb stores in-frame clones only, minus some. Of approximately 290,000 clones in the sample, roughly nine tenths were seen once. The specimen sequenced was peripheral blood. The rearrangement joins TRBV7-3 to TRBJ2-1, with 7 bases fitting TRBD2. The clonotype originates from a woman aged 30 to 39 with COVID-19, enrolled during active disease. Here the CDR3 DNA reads TGTGCCAGCAGCTTAATGTGGGGCGGGAGTTTGAATGAGCAGTTCTTC. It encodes CASSLMWGGSLNEQFF.